The next 32 T cell receptor beta chains were all read from a single sample in a study of type 1 regulatory T cells. Antigens for these TCRs are unknown. Each CDR3 protein gets one entry after TCRdb re-called the reads with MiXCR. The sample lists tens of thousands of distinct CDR3 sequences, approximately 60% occurring once. Sequenced: cultured non-Tr1 T cells, either the whole culture or a sorted T cell fraction (not recorded which). Receptors were obtained from a human donor in good health.

The V and J genes are TRBV10-3 and TRBJ2-1; 10 bases fit TRBD2. This CDR3 has 17 amino acids. The V and J ends lost 10 bases and 2 bases, in that order; junction bases with no gene match: 14. CDR1 ENHRY and CDR2 SYGVKD come from the germline V gene. The CDR3 loop is CATQGVAGGIAYNEQFF. Here the CDR3 DNA reads TGTGCCACCCAGGGGGTAGCGGGAGGTATCGCCTACAATGAGCAGTTCTTC.

V is TRBV7-3 and J is TRBJ2-7; D perhaps matches TRBD1 (5 bases). Between the trimmed V and J ends, which lost 3 bases and 5 bases, there was a span of 14 bases. This CDR3 region has 14 residues. CDR1 and CDR2 from the germline V gene are SGHTA and FQGTGA. CDR3 protein: CASSFGAGSDEQYF. The CDR3 DNA is TGTGCCAGCAGCTTCGGAGCAGGGTCTGACGAGCAGTACTTC.

Only one count was recorded for this clonotype. The chain joins TRBV11-2 to TRBJ2-2, with 9 bases aligning to TRBD1. CDR3 length: 16 residues. V shed 1 base, J shed 4 bases, and the junction held 4 bases outside the gene matches. Germline V gene sequence: CDR1 SGHAT, CDR2 FQNNGV. CDR3 in DNA: TGTGCCAGCAGCTTAGCTAGACAGGGGGGCACCGGGGAGCTGTTTTTT. This translates into CASSLARQGGTGELFF.

The chain recombines TRBV10-3 with TRBJ1-2; 12 bases are shared with TRBD1. The germline V gene has CDR1 ENHRY and CDR2 SYGVKD. The junction had 3 bases not matched to a gene; V was cut back by 7 bases and J by 6 bases. CDR3 size: 13 residues. This CDR3 reads CAIMGTGGDGYTF. CDR3 coding DNA: TGTGCCATCATGGGGACAGGGGGCGATGGCTACACCTTC.

V is TRBV6-4 and J is TRBJ2-1; no definite D call. Between the trimmed V and J ends, which lost 2 bases and 8 bases, there was a span of 10 bases. This CDR3 has 13 residues. CDR1 and CDR2 from the germline V gene are MRHNA and SNTAGT. The DNA for the CDR3 is TGTGCCAGCAGTGACAGGAACTCCGATGAGCAGTTCTTC. Translation: CASSDRNSDEQFF.

This sequence joins TRBV7-2 and TRBJ1-6, with a tentative D call TRBD1 (5 bases). CDR1 is SGHTA and CDR2 is FQGNSA in the germline V gene. The CDR3 runs 16 residues. The ends were cut back, 2 bases at V and 10 bases at J, with 18 bases in the middle. CDR3 sequence reads: CASSLLGTGPLSPLHF. DNA of the CDR3: TGTGCCAGCAGCTTACTTGGTACAGGCCCACTATCACCCCTCCACTTT. The full variable domain, rest sourced from reference TRBV7-2 and TRBJ1-6, is GAGVSQSPSNKVTEKGKDVELRCDPISGHTALYWYRQSLGQGLEFLIYFQGNSAPDKSGLPSDRFSAERTGGSVSTLTIQRTQQEDSAVYLCASSLLGTGPLSPLHFGNGTRLTVT.

The V call is TRBV7-2, the J call TRBJ1-2; D gene ambiguous. Germline V gene lookup returns CDR1 SGHTA and CDR2 FQGNSA. This CDR3 has 14 amino acids. V shed 11 bases and J shed 0 bases, with 16 bases lying between them. CDR3 in amino acids: CAGEGKPSNYGYTF. CDR3 DNA: TGTGCCGGTGAGGGCAAGCCATCTAACTATGGCTACACCTTC.

The chain is built from TRBV2 and TRBJ2-5, with D unresolved. The germline V gene has CDR1 SNHLY and CDR2 FYNNEI. With 2 bases removed from V and 2 bases from J, the gap between germline ends came to 6 bases. The CDR3 has 13 residues. The CDR3: CASSEFPQETQYF. The DNA of the CDR3 is TGTGCCAGCAGTGAATTTCCGCAAGAGACCCAGTACTTC.

In its sample, this clonotype was seen a few times. The V and J genes are TRBV18 and TRBJ1-5, with D unresolved. Trimming took off 6 bases at V and 2 bases at J, with 14 bases between the two ends. This CDR3 is 15 amino acids long. CDR1 is KGHSH and CDR2 is LQKENI in the germline V gene. The DNA of the CDR3 is TGTGCCAGCTCTCGTAGAGACGGGGGCAATCAGCCCCAGCATTTT. It yields the protein CASSRRDGGNQPQHF.

This clonotype was counted only a few times. The genes are TRBV28 and TRBJ2-2; weak D call: TRBD2 (5 bases). The germline V gene encodes CDR1 MDHEN and CDR2 SYDVKM. The CDR3 length is 14 residues. Trimming cost V 8 bases and J 8 bases, with 18 bases left between them. Here the CDR3 reads CASAIGGFTGELFF. In DNA form, the CDR3 reads TGTGCCAGCGCCATTGGCGGGTTCACTGGGGAGCTGTTTTTT.

This clonotype occurred a few times. The J gene is TRBJ2-5, the V gene TRBV20-1; D gene uncertain. This CDR3 is built from 13 residues. The germline V gene encodes CDR1 DFQATT and CDR2 SNEGSKA (reference sequence). Trimming stripped 1 base from V and 2 bases from J, with 8 bases between. CDR3 DNA sequence: TGCAGTGCTAGAGGCCCCCTGCAAGAGACCCAGTACTTC. Encoded protein: CSARGPLQETQYF.

The rearrangement joins TRBV7-7 to TRBJ2-5, with D possibly being TRBD1 or TRBD2 (6 bases each). The germline gives CDR1 SSHAT, CDR2 FNYEAQ (reference sequence). This CDR3 has 14 residues. The V and J ends lost 5 bases and 6 bases respectively, with 16 bases between them. The CDR3 DNA sequence: TGTGCCAGCAGCCCCGGAGGGGGTAGGAAGACCCAGTACTTC. Its protein is CASSPGGGRKTQYF.

The gene calls are TRBV24-1 and TRBJ2-1, with D maybe TRBD2 (6 bases). This CDR3 spans 13 amino acids. V gave up 4 bases and J gave up 8 bases, with 11 bases separating them. CDR1 and CDR2 (germline): KGHDR, SFDVKD. This chain's CDR3 is CATSDRSGHEQFF. DNA for the CDR3: TGTGCCACCAGTGACCGGAGCGGGCATGAGCAGTTCTTC.

In its sample, this clonotype was seen a few times. V is TRBV6-6 and J is TRBJ1-5, with D possibly matching TRBD1 (5 bases). This CDR3 has 17 residues. Germline V gene lookup returns CDR1 MNHNY and CDR2 SVGAGI (reference sequence). V gave up 4 bases and J gave up 5 bases, with 21 bases separating them. The DNA of the CDR3 is TGTGCCAGCAGTTCAATCGACAGACTTATTAAACATCAGCCCCAGCATTTT. It codes for CASSSIDRLIKHQPQHF.

As regards this clonotype: Germline and junction disagree at one end, which may indicate a read error. CDR3 amino acids: CASSIAGSTDTQYF. The CDR3 DNA is TGTGCCAGCAGCATAGCCGGCAGCACAGATACGCAGTATTTT. The V gene is TRBV7-2, the J gene TRBJ2-3; D remains ambiguous. Germline V gene data show CDR1 as SGHTA and CDR2 as FQGNSA. There are 14 residues in the CDR3.

The rearrangement joins TRBV12-3 or TRBV12-4 to TRBJ2-7; no definite D call. CDR3 length equals 12 residues. V gave up 1 base and J gave up 6 bases, with 7 bases separating them. The chain's CDR3 is CASSLGAGEQYF. Written as DNA, the CDR3 is TGTGCCAGCAGTTTAGGGGCCGGCGAGCAGTACTTC.

The chain has TRBV5-1 and TRBJ2-7, with TRBD1 as a possible D gene (6 bases). V was trimmed by 4 bases and J by 6 bases, leaving 14 bases between them. Looked up from germline, CDR1 is SGHRS and CDR2 is YFSETQ. The CDR3 is 13 residues long. Here the CDR3 DNA reads TGCGCCAGCAGCGACACAGGGACGGGCGAGCAGTACTTC. Translated: CASSDTGTGEQYF.

The table lists this clonotype with a few counts. The chain is built from TRBV5-6 and TRBJ2-2; D unclear. The length of the CDR3 is 12 residues. The V end lost 0 bases, the J end lost 7 bases, and 4 bases lay between the germline ends. Germline V gene sequence: CDR1 SGHDT, CDR2 YYEEEE. CDR3 amino acids: CASSLEHGELFF. As DNA, the CDR3 is TGTGCCAGCAGCTTGGAACACGGGGAGCTGTTTTTT.

The genes are TRBV5-6 and TRBJ1-2; D unclear. The V and J ends lost 1 base and 2 bases respectively, with 12 bases between them. Germline CDR1 reads SGHDT; CDR2 reads YYEEEE. The CDR3 spans 15 residues. DNA of the CDR3: TGTGCCAGCAGCTTGACTCCCAGGAACAACTATGGCTACACCTTC. Residues: CASSLTPRNNYGYTF.

This clonotype was seen once. The CDR3 is CSARRAGESKNIQYF. The CDR3 DNA follows: TGCAGTGCTAGAAGAGCGGGAGAGTCCAAAAACATTCAGTACTTC. The chain has TRBV20-1 and TRBJ2-4, with 8 bases aligning to TRBD2. The V gene end was trimmed by 2 bases and the J gene end by 2 bases; junction bases not matched to a gene: 5. This CDR3 region has 15 residues. CDR1 is DFQATT and CDR2 is SNEGSKA in the germline V gene (reference sequence).

In its sample, this clonotype was seen a few times. V usage is TRBV6-1 and J usage is TRBJ2-3, with 7 nucleotides matching TRBD1. V was clipped by 1 base and J by 6 bases; unmatched bases: 4. The CDR3 totals 14 residues. Germline assignment: CDR1 MNHNS and CDR2 SASEGT. CDR3 nucleotides: TGTGCCAGCAGTGAAGGTGGGACAGCCGATACGCAGTATTTT. Amino acid sequence: CASSEGGTADTQYF.

This clonotype was seen only a few times. The J gene is TRBJ2-1, the V gene TRBV4-1, with a possible D match to TRBD2 (6 bases). Trimming left V 0 bases short and J 6 bases short, with 9 bases between. Looked up from germline, CDR1 is MGHRA and CDR2 is YSYEKL. The CDR3 spans 14 residues. This CDR3 is CASSQEGLRNEQFF. The DNA for the CDR3 is TGCGCCAGCAGCCAAGAGGGACTGCGCAATGAGCAGTTCTTC.

This clonotype was detected only a few times. The rearrangement links TRBV5-1 to TRBJ2-3; D is perhaps TRBD1 or TRBD2 (5 bases each). Trimming removed 3 bases from V and 3 bases from J, with 14 bases in between. The CDR3 length is 15 residues. The germline CDR1 and CDR2 sequences are SGHRS and YFSETQ. The DNA of the CDR3 is TGCGCCAGCAGCTGGGGCAGTACGGGGACAGATACGCAGTATTTT. It yields the protein CASSWGSTGTDTQYF. The variable domain in full, with the rest retrieved from reference TRBV5-1 and TRBJ2-3, is KAGVTQTPRYLIKTRGQQVTLSCSPISGHRSVSWYQQTPGQGLQFLFEYFSETQRNKGNFPGRFSGRQFSNSRSEMNVSTLELGDSALYLCASSWGSTGTDTQYFGPGTRLTVL.

The rearrangement links TRBV20-1 to TRBJ2-7, with D unresolved. CDR1 is DFQATT, CDR2 SNEGSKA, per germline (reference sequence). The CDR3 totals 12 residues. Trimming left V 6 bases short and J 10 bases short, with 19 bases between. CDR3 nucleotide sequence: TGCAGTGCCACTCAAACGGACGGCGAACAGTACTTC. Its translation is CSATQTDGEQYF.

This chain connects TRBV20-1 to TRBJ2-3; TRBD2 matches at 9 bases. This CDR3 comprises 14 residues. With V trimmed by 0 bases and J by 4 bases, 2 bases remained unmatched. The germline V gene encodes CDR1 DFQATT and CDR2 SNEGSKA (reference sequence). The CDR3 loop reads CSARDSGSSDTQYF. The DNA for the CDR3 is TGCAGTGCTAGAGATAGCGGGAGTTCAGATACGCAGTATTTT.

This clonotype was seen a single time. The J gene is TRBJ1-4, the V gene TRBV12-3 or TRBV12-4; no reliable D call. The CDR3 loop spans 14 amino acids. V gave up 4 bases and J gave up 0 bases, with 6 bases separating them. For the CDR3, the DNA is TGTGCCAGCAGTTGGGTCTCAACTAATGAAAAACTGTTTTTT. Translation gives CASSWVSTNEKLFF.

In its sample, this clonotype was seen once. This CDR3 is missing its conserved last phenylalanine or tryptophan, likely due to a read error. The chain combines TRBV18 with TRBJ2-7; the match to TRBD1 covers 7 bases. J gave up 3 bases and V 0 bases, and 5 bases lay outside the gene matches. CDR3 length equals 15 residues. Looked up from germline, CDR1 is KGHSH and CDR2 is LQKENI. The CDR3 region is CASSPPEGTDYEQYY. The CDR3 bases are TGTGCCAGCTCACCACCGGAAGGGACAGACTACGAGCAGTACTAC.

This clonotype was seen more than once but under ten times. The chain links TRBV5-6 to TRBJ2-1; 7 bases match TRBD2. The CDR3 is made up of 14 amino acids. Germline V CDR1 and CDR2: SGHDT, YYEEEE. V dropped 3 bases and J dropped 5; count of bases not matched to a gene: 5. The CDR3 DNA sequence: TGTGCCAGCAGCTCGACCGGGACTAACAATGAGCAGTTCTTC. Residues: CASSSTGTNNEQFF.

The J gene is TRBJ2-2, the V gene TRBV5-1, with D possibly being TRBD2 (6 bases). V dropped 9 bases and J dropped 6 bases, with 15 bases sitting between them. Germline lookup yields CDR1 SGHRS and CDR2 YFSETQ. The CDR3 has 13 amino acids. This chain's CDR3 is CATTSIGPGELFF. The CDR3 DNA is TGCGCCACCACTAGCATTGGACCCGGGGAGCTGTTTTTT.

V usage is TRBV7-2 and J usage is TRBJ2-6, with D possibly matching TRBD1 (6 bases). V lost 1 base and J 0 bases, leaving 16 bases between the germline ends. Germline loops: CDR1 SGHTA, CDR2 FQGNSA. This CDR3 region has 19 residues. This chain's CDR3 is CASSLGSRGRGSGANVLTF. Written as DNA, the CDR3 is TGTGCCAGCAGCTTAGGTTCCAGGGGACGGGGCTCTGGGGCCAACGTCCTGACTTTC.

This clonotype has only one observation. This sequence joins TRBV6-5 and TRBJ2-3; D is perhaps TRBD2 (6 bases). The V end lost 2 bases, the J end lost 7 bases, and 19 bases lay between the germline ends. CDR1 MNHEY and CDR2 SVGAGI come from the germline V gene. This CDR3 is built from 16 residues. The CDR3 loop is CASSYLGTGERNTQYF. CDR3 coding DNA: TGTGCCAGCAGTTACCTAGGGACTGGAGAGAGGAATACGCAGTATTTT.

The chain couples TRBV6-6 to TRBJ2-7, with 9 bases matching TRBD1. V was clipped by 2 bases and J by 2 bases; unmatched bases: 4. The CDR3 has 15 residues. Germline V gene sequence: CDR1 MNHNY, CDR2 SVGAGI (reference sequence). The CDR3 DNA is TGTGCCAGCAGTTACGTGGGACAGGGTCCCTACGAGCAGTACTTC. This encodes CASSYVGQGPYEQYF.